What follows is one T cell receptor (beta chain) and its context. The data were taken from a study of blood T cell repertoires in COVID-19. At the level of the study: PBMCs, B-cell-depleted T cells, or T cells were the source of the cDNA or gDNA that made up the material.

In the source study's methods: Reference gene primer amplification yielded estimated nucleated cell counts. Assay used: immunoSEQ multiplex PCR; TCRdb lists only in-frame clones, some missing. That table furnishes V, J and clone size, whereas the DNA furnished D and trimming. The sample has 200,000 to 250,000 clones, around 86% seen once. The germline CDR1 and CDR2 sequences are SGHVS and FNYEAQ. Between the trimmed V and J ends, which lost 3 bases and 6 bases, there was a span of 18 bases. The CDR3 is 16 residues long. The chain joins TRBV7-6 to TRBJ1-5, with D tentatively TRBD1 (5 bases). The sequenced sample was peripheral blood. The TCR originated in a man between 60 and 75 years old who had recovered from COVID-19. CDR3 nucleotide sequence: TGTGCCAGCAGCTTGCTTAGCCGGGACTTAGGTCAGCCCCAGCATTTT. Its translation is CASSLLSRDLGQPQHF.